These 16 T cell receptor beta chains originate from one sample sequenced in a study of T cell responses to AZD1222 COVID-19 vaccine. Sequencing was performed with immunoSEQ multiplex PCR; in TCRdb, only in-frame clones are kept and a portion is missing. This sample has fewer than 130,000 clones; 81% occur once, and the top ten carry about 4.6%. Sequenced here: peripheral blood, sampled on day 0 of AZD1222 vaccination. The receptors come from an adult in good health.

The sample holds one count of this clone. This chain links TRBV14 with TRBJ1-2; unclear D gene. The V gene lost 5 bases and the J gene lost 4 bases, with 14 bases spanning the gap. The CDR3 has 14 amino acids. Per germline, CDR1 SGHDN and CDR2 FVKESK. The CDR3 sequence: CASSYQNVGYGYTF. CDR3 DNA: TGTGCCAGCAGCTACCAGAATGTGGGCTATGGCTACACCTTC.

The chain recombines TRBV6-5 with TRBJ1-3, with unresolved D. This CDR3 comprises 13 residues. V gave up 6 bases and J gave up 4 bases, with 10 bases separating them. CDR1 is MNHEY and CDR2 is SVGAGI in the germline V gene. CDR3 nucleotides: TGTGCCAGCAGCGAGGCGTCGGGAAACACCATATATTTT. It is translated as CASSEASGNTIYF.

This clone was seen a handful of times. The chain uses TRBV6-2 or TRBV6-3 and TRBJ1-2, with unresolved D. The length of the CDR3 is 11 residues. The ends were cut back, 4 bases at V and 2 bases at J, with 2 bases in the middle. The germline V gene has CDR1 MNHEY and CDR2 SVGEGT. In nucleotides, the CDR3 is TGTGCCAGCAGTTTGAACTATGGCTACACCTTC. It specifies CASSLNYGYTF.

The chain employs TRBV7-9 and TRBJ2-5, with a possible D match to TRBD2 (6 bases). The germline V and J ends were trimmed by 3 bases and 5 bases, with 10 bases remaining between them. In germline, CDR1 is SEHNR, CDR2 FQNEAQ (reference sequence). The CDR3 is 13 amino acids. CDR3 protein: CASSFGGSETQYF. In DNA, the CDR3 is TGTGCCAGCAGCTTCGGGGGTAGTGAGACCCAGTACTTC. Together with reference TRBV7-9 and TRBJ2-5, the CDR3 gives the full variable domain: DTGVSQNPRHKITKRGQNVTFRCDPISEHNRLYWYRQTLGQGPEFLTYFQNEAQLEKSRLLSDRFSAERPKGSFSTLEIQRTEQGDSAMYLCASSFGGSETQYFGPGTRLLVL.

The V and J genes are TRBV6-5 and TRBJ2-7; D is possibly TRBD2 (5 bases). The CDR3 spans 14 residues. From germline, CDR1 is MNHEY and CDR2 SVGAGI. The germline V and J ends were trimmed by 3 bases and 6 bases, with 15 bases remaining between them. The CDR3 region has the DNA TGTGCCAGCAGTTATACCGGAGGAGTGTTCGAGCAGTACTTC. This gives the protein CASSYTGGVFEQYF.

The chain couples TRBV18 to TRBJ1-1, with 9 bases identical to TRBD1. The V gene's germline CDR1 is KGHSH and CDR2 LQKENI. Unmatched junction bases numbered 7, after V lost 4 bases and J lost 4 bases. This CDR3 comprises 15 residues. CDR3 sequence: CASSLRTGVGTEAFF. As DNA, the CDR3 is TGTGCCAGCTCACTTCGGACAGGGGTAGGCACTGAAGCTTTCTTT.

The gene calls are TRBV6-5 and TRBJ2-1; possible D gene TRBD2, 5 bases. Germline CDR1 and CDR2: MNHEY and SVGAGI. Trimming left V 6 bases short and J 7 bases short, with 19 bases between. This CDR3 region has 15 residues. The CDR3 nucleotides are TGTGCCAGCAGCCTTACTAGGTACGGTAGGAATGAGCAGTTCTTC. This codes for CASSLTRYGRNEQFF.

The V and J genes are TRBV4-3 and TRBJ2-3; 7 bases align to TRBD2. The CDR3 covers 21 residues. Looked up from germline, CDR1 is LGHNA and CDR2 is YSLEER. V shed 0 bases, J shed 0 bases, and the junction held 18 bases outside the gene matches. The CDR3 nucleotides read TGCGCCAGCAGCCAAGATAGTGGCGGGAGACTGGGGAGTGGAAGCACAGATACGCAGTATTTT. This gives the protein CASSQDSGGRLGSGSTDTQYF.

The genes are TRBV4-1 and TRBJ2-7; 8 bases align to TRBD2. V lost 1 base, J lost 7 bases, and 9 bases stayed unmatched. CDR3 length equals 15 residues. The germline V gene encodes CDR1 MGHRA and CDR2 YSYEKL. CDR3 amino acids: CASSQVEGLVGEQYF. CDR3 bases: TGCGCCAGCAGCCAAGTGGAGGGACTAGTGGGGGAGCAGTACTTC.

The chain carries TRBV25-1 and TRBJ2-2, with D maybe TRBD2 (6 bases). With 3 bases removed from V and 10 bases from J, the gap between germline ends came to 21 bases. Per the germline V gene, CDR1 is MGHDK and CDR2 is SYGVNS. This CDR3 comprises 16 residues. Written as DNA, the CDR3 is TGTGCCAGCAGTGATCGCCGGGAGACACAAACCCCGGAGCTGTTTTTT. Its protein product is CASSDRRETQTPELFF.

This clone occurred once. The chain uses TRBV19 and TRBJ1-2; 7 bases are shared with TRBD1. The CDR3 has 16 residues. The J segment lost 2 bases and the V segment lost 5 bases, leaving 11 bases of the junction unmatched. Germline assignment: CDR1 LNHDA and CDR2 SQIVND (reference sequence). CDR3 residues: CASSPTLTGPNYGYTF. Here the CDR3 DNA reads TGTGCCAGTAGTCCGACCCTGACAGGGCCAAACTATGGCTACACCTTC.

This clone has just a few counts. The V and J genes are TRBV28 and TRBJ1-5; D ambiguous. The CDR3 totals 17 residues. Germline V gene lookup returns CDR1 MDHEN and CDR2 SYDVKM. V was cut by 5 bases and J by 1 base, with 18 bases left in between. CDR3 DNA: TGTGCCAGCAGTACCCCCCTTAAGGGCAGGAGCAATCAGCCCCAGCATTTT. Translating gives CASSTPLKGRSNQPQHF.

The chain couples TRBV7-3 to TRBJ2-3; either TRBD1 or TRBD2 may fit D (5 bases each). Germline-derived CDR1 and CDR2 are SGHTA and FQGTGA. Trimming left V 5 bases short and J 2 bases short, with 8 bases between. The CDR3 covers 13 residues. In DNA, the CDR3 is TGTGCCAGCAGCCAGGGACCCACAGATACGCAGTATTTT. This translates into CASSQGPTDTQYF.

This clone was counted between two and nine times. This chain links TRBV5-1 with TRBJ1-1; no clear D. Germline CDR1 SGHRS, CDR2 YFSETQ. The CDR3 sequence is 12 residues long. Trimming left V 3 bases short and J 7 bases short, with 10 bases between. The chain's CDR3 is CASSSLLNEAFF. In nucleotides, the CDR3 is TGCGCCAGCAGCTCTCTGCTTAATGAAGCTTTCTTT.

Written as DNA, the CDR3 is TGTGCCAGCAGCTTGCTTACCCGGACAGGGATGACAGATACGCAGTATTTT. Translated, it gives CASSLLTRTGMTDTQYF. The chain employs TRBV5-4 and TRBJ2-3; 8 bases are a match to TRBD1. The CDR3 runs 17 residues. Germline CDR1 reads SGHNT; CDR2 reads YYREEE (reference sequence). With 1 base clipped from V and 3 bases from J, the junction kept 10 bases outside the gene matches.

To note about this clone: The sample has other DNA sequences that encode this CDR3 too. This chain connects TRBV18 to TRBJ1-1; TRBD1 might be the D (5 bases). CDR3 size: 13 residues. V lost 3 bases and J 1 base, leaving 6 bases between the germline ends. Germline V CDR1 and CDR2: KGHSH, LQKENI. Here the CDR3 reads CASSPGRNTEAFF. CDR3 DNA sequence: TGTGCCAGCTCACCGGGACGGAACACTGAAGCTTTCTTT.